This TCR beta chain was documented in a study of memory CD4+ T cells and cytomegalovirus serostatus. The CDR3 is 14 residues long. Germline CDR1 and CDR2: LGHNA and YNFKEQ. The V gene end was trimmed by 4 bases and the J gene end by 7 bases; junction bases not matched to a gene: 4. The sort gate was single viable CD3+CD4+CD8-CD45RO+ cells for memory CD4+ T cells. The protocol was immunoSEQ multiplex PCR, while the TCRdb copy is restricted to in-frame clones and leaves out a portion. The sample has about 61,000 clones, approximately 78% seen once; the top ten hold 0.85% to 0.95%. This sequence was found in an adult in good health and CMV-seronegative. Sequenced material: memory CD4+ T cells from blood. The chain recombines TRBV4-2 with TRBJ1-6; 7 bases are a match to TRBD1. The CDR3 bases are TGTGCCAGCAGCCCGGGACAGCCAAATTCACCCCTCCACTTT. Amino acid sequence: CASSPGQPNSPLHF.